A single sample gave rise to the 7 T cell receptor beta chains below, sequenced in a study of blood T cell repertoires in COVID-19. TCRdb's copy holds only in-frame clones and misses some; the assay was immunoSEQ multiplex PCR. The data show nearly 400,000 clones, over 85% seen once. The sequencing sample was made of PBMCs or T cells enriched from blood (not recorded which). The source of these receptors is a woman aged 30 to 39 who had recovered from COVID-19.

The CDR3 DNA reads TGTGCCAGCAGTTCAACGAGGGGGCTCGAGACCCAGTACTTC. This codes for CASSSTRGLETQYF. The rearrangement uses TRBV5-6 and TRBJ2-5; 7 nucleotides agree with TRBD1. This CDR3 has 14 residues. The germline V gene has CDR1 SGHDT and CDR2 YYEEEE. V shed 5 bases and J 5 bases; nucleotides not matched to a gene: 9.

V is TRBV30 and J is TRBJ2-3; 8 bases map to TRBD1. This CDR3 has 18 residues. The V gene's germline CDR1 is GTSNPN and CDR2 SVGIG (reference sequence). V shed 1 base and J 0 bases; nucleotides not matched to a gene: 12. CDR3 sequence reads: CAWSGQGRNRLSTDTQYF. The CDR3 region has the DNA TGTGCCTGGAGTGGACAGGGGCGGAATCGGCTGAGCACAGATACGCAGTATTTT.

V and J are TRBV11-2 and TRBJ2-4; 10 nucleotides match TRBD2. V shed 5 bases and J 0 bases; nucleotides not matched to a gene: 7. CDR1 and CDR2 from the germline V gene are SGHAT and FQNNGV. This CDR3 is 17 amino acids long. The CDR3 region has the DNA TGTGCCAGCAGCATAGGACTAGCGGCACTAGCCAAAAACATTCAGTACTTC. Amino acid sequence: CASSIGLAALAKNIQYF. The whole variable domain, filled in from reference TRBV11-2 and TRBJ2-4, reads EAGVAQSPRYKIIEKRQSVAFWCNPISGHATLYWYQQILGQGPKLLIQFQNNGVVDDSQLPKDRFSAERLKGVDSTLKIQPAKLEDSAVYLCASSIGLAALAKNIQYFGAGTRLSVL.

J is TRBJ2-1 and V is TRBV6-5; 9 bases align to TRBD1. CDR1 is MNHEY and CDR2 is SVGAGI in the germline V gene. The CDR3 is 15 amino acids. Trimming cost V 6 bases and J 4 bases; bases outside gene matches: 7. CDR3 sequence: CASSGAGTGYNEQFF. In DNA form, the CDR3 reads TGTGCCAGCAGCGGAGCCGGGACAGGGTACAATGAGCAGTTCTTC.

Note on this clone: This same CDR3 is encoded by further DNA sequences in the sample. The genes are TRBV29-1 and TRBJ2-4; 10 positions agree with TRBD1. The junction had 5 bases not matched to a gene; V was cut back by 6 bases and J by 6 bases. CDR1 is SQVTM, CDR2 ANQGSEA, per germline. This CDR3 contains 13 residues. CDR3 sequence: CSVARTGGNIQYF. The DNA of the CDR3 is TGCAGCGTGGCCCGGACAGGGGGAAACATTCAGTACTTC.

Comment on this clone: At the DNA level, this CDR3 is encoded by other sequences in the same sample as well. CDR3 sequence reads: CASSSSNYGYTF. The CDR3 DNA is TGTGCCAGCAGCTCGTCCAACTATGGCTACACCTTC. The rearrangement links TRBV7-9 to TRBJ1-2; D not certain. Trimming cost V 4 bases and J 2 bases, with 5 bases left between them. In germline, CDR1 is SEHNR, CDR2 FQNEAQ (reference sequence). The CDR3 is made up of 12 amino acids.

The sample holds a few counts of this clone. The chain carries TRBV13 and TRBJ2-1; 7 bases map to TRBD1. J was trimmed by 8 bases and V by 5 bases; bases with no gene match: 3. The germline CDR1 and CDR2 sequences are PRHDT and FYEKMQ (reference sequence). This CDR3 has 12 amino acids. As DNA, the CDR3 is TGTGCCAGCAGCCTCACAGGGGATGAGCAGTTCTTC. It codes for CASSLTGDEQFF.